This T cell receptor beta chain derives from a study of control samples from healthy donors and cancer patients (dated by TCRdb to the early 2020s). This clone has a handful of counts. Its recognized antigen is unknown. No qualities accompany the bases; no much larger clone lies one base away. The cysteine opens and the phenylalanine closes a CDR3 of 16 amino acids. The sequence is cut down to CDR3 DNA, 48 bases in frame from base 1. Trimming accounts for 4 bases at V and 7 bases at J, while the number of junction bases matched to no gene is 10. The germline V gene specifies LGHNA as CDR1 and YNFKEQ as CDR2. Library prep was done by the immunoSEQ multiplex PCR assay. Drawn from immuneACCESS, this table holds only the in-frame rearrangements with V and J called that TCRdb kept. Clones are partly lost; checked studies trace under half to an unresolved V gene and leave the rest unexplained. The sample table lists around 53,000 clones, about nine tenths of them with a count of one. The ten largest clones represent around 15% of the sample.

The source is a man aged 55-75 years with head and neck cancer. The chain is made from TRBV4-2 and TRBJ1-6; TRBD1 aligns with 7 central bases. The material sequenced was PBMCs. The sequenced DNA is TGTGCCAGCAGCCTGCCTACAGGGGTAGACAATTCACCCCTCCACTTT. This is translated as CASSLPTGVDNSPLHF.